These T cell receptor beta chains were read from a single sample in a study of T cell repertoires in cytomegalovirus infection. TCRdb ran MiXCR on the reads and lists one entry per CDR3 protein. The sample consists of fewer than 850,000 distinct CDR3 sequences, around 29% of them appearing once. Their antigens remain unidentified. The sample consisted of cultured CD8+ T cells from PBMCs, taken from culture after CMV antigen stimulation. The receptor source for this set is a human donor in good health (CMV status not recorded). Some clones in this sample may be carry-over from other donors' samples. Each CDR3 is given with its conserved first and last residue. The listing skips clone size in some rows; elsewhere it reads once, few, many or a size class.

j_call v_call clone_size cdr3_aa
TRBJ2-1 TRBV6-5 few CASSKRGTSGEVGDEQFF
TRBJ2-2 TRBV12-3/TRBV12-4 . CASRYSDDSSNTGELFF
TRBJ1-6 TRBV12-3/TRBV12-4 few CASSHAQEYNSPLHF
TRBJ2-2 TRBV6-5 . CASTEGTGGGTGELFF
TRBJ2-1 TRBV9 few CASSVARTGSYNEQFF
TRBJ1-1 TRBV7-9 . CASSLGKSFEAFF
TRBJ2-3 TRBV20-1 . CSARVEPTDTQYF
TRBJ1-1 TRBV5-1 . CASSLTGMEPEAFF
TRBJ1-2 TRBV27 few CASSLLGGRDGYTF
TRBJ1-1 TRBV7-6 . CASSPPTGVGTEAFF
TRBJ1-1 TRBV7-6 many CASSRPRTQMNTEAFF
TRBJ1-1 TRBV6-1 many CASGKQGVGTEAFF
TRBJ2-3 TRBV12-3/TRBV12-4 . CASSRGQPLDTQYF
TRBJ2-5 TRBV20-1 . CSANPYREVMETQYF
TRBJ1-1 TRBV7-3 many CASSRQENTEAFF